This TCR beta chain appears in the sequencing data of a study of cytotoxic CD8 clonotypes in ibrutinib-treated CLL. Turning to the study itself: Partial response occurred in 24 patients and complete response in 2; at median roughly 74 months, approximately 14 remained remitted and approximately twelve progressed.

The sample holds a few counts of this clone. Sequencing was performed with immunoSEQ multiplex PCR; in TCRdb, only in-frame clones are kept and a portion is missing. The sample consists of roughly 150,000 clones, less than 85% of them appearing once. The clonotype originates from a human donor with chronic lymphocytic leukemia. Sequenced material: PBMCs, taken after 24 months of ibrutinib treatment.

The CDR3 DNA reads TGTGCCAGCAGCCGGCGGGGGCGAACTAGCACAGATACGCAGTATTTT. This gives the protein CASSRRGRTSTDTQYF. The genes are TRBV13 and TRBJ2-3; D is possibly TRBD2 (7 bases). The CDR3 consists of 16 residues. Per the germline V gene, CDR1 is PRHDT and CDR2 is FYEKMQ (reference sequence). The V end lost 5 bases, the J end lost 0 bases, and 15 bases lay between the germline ends.